Listed below are T cell receptor beta chains from one sample, sequenced in a study of low-dose radiotherapy and immunotherapy resistance in tumors. TCRdb called the reads again in MiXCR, with one record for every CDR3 protein. This table has 59,000 or so distinct CDR3 sequences, 26% appearing once. The specimen comprised PBMCs, sampled before treatment. The receptors stem from a male donor with rectosigmoid adenocarcinoma. CDR3s include the opening cysteine and the closing phenylalanine or tryptophan. A D gene is named only where the DNA matches it firmly. Clone size is given for some rows only: seen once, a few or many times, or a class if the clone is expanded.

j_call	clone_size	d_call	v_call	cdr3_aa	cdr3_nt
TRBJ2-3	.	.	TRBV11-3	CASSLGTVASPDTQYF	TGTGCCAGCAGCTTAGGCACTGTCGCAAGCCCAGATACGCAGTATTTT
TRBJ1-1	many	.	TRBV14	CASSQDSGHWNTEAFF	TGTGCCAGCAGCCAAGATTCGGGACATTGGAACACTGAAGCTTTCTTT
TRBJ2-3	many	TRBD2	TRBV7-2	CASILAGGPGTDTQYF	TGTGCCAGCATCCTAGCGGGAGGGCCGGGCACAGATACGCAGTATTTT
TRBJ2-7	many	TRBD2	TRBV20-1	CSASPRPSGPAYEQYF	TGCAGTGCTAGCCCCCGGCCTAGCGGGCCCGCCTACGAGCAGTACTTC
TRBJ2-7	many	.	TRBV20-1	CSARLRTLPYEQYF	TGCAGTGCTAGGCTTCGGACTCTCCCCTACGAGCAGTACTTC
TRBJ2-3	many	TRBD1	TRBV7-3	CASSLKPTGYPDTQYF	TGTGCCAGCAGCTTAAAACCGACAGGGTACCCAGATACGCAGTATTTT
TRBJ1-1	many	.	TRBV28	CASSRRGRGTEAFF	TGTGCCAGCAGCCGCAGGGGTAGGGGCACTGAAGCTTTCTTT
TRBJ1-5	many	.	TRBV7-2	CASSLEGTLKGNPQHF	TGTGCCAGCAGCTTAGAAGGGACCCTGAAAGGAAACCCCCAGCATTTT
TRBJ2-1	many	.	TRBV9	CASSVGVTFYNEQFF	TGTGCCAGCAGCGTAGGAGTAACATTCTACAATGAGCAGTTCTTC
TRBJ2-1	many	.	TRBV9	CASSVERTNLDEQFF	TGTGCCAGCAGCGTAGAAAGGACTAACCTTGATGAGCAGTTCTTC